The rows below give T cell receptor beta chains drawn from one sample of a study of Graves' ophthalmopathy and Graves' hyperthyroidism. Each CDR3 protein is one row after TCRdb ran MiXCR on the multiplex PCR reads. The sample holds hundreds of thousands of distinct CDR3 sequences, around 40% seen once. Sequenced sample: peripheral blood. These receptors originate from an adult man with Graves' ophthalmopathy. Each CDR3 is given with its conserved first and last residue. A D gene is named only where the DNA matches it firmly. For some rows the clone size is stated as once, few or many, or as a class when expanded; others skip it.

clone_size: NA; j_call: TRBJ1-1; cdr3_length: 18; d_call: TRBD1; v_call: TRBV12-3/TRBV12-4; cdr3_nt: TGTGCCAGCAGTTTTAGGGCCACCAGGGACAGGGGGTATCTTGAAGCTTTCTTT; cdr3_aa: CASSFRATRDRGYLEAFF
clone_size: few; j_call: TRBJ2-7; cdr3_length: 12; d_call: NA; v_call: TRBV10-2; cdr3_nt: TGTGCCAGCAGTCGAGGGTATTACGAGCAGTACTTC; cdr3_aa: CASSRGYYEQYF
clone_size: NA; j_call: TRBJ1-6; cdr3_length: 18; d_call: TRBD1; v_call: TRBV20-1; cdr3_nt: TGCAGTGCCACCCCCCGACCATACTTGACAGGGGCAAATTCACCCCTCCACTTT; cdr3_aa: CSATPRPYLTGANSPLHF
clone_size: NA; j_call: TRBJ2-3; cdr3_length: 13; d_call: NA; v_call: TRBV9; cdr3_nt: TGTGCCAGCAGCGCCCCGAGGGAAGATACGCAGTATTTT; cdr3_aa: CASSAPREDTQYF
clone_size: NA; j_call: TRBJ2-6; cdr3_length: 15; d_call: NA; v_call: TRBV7-9; cdr3_nt: TGTGCCAGCAGCGGCGAAGGGACCGGGGCCAACGTCCTGACTTTC; cdr3_aa: CASSGEGTGANVLTF
clone_size: few; j_call: TRBJ2-7; cdr3_length: 15; d_call: TRBD2; v_call: TRBV9; cdr3_nt: TGTGCCAGCAGCGTAATGGGACTAGCGGGAGACGAGCAGTACTTC; cdr3_aa: CASSVMGLAGDEQYF
clone_size: NA; j_call: TRBJ2-7; cdr3_length: 15; d_call: NA; v_call: TRBV11-2; cdr3_nt: TGTGCCAGCAGCTTTTGGAAGGGTTCGACCTACGAGCAGTACTTC; cdr3_aa: CASSFWKGSTYEQYF
clone_size: NA; j_call: TRBJ1-4; cdr3_length: 15; d_call: TRBD1; v_call: TRBV10-3; cdr3_nt: TGTGCCATCAGTGAACAGGGGTTAGGGGGTGAAAAACTGTTTTTT; cdr3_aa: CAISEQGLGGEKLFF
clone_size: many; j_call: TRBJ2-7; cdr3_length: 14; d_call: NA; v_call: TRBV7-3; cdr3_nt: TGTGCCAGCAGCTTCAGTGGGGGAGGCTACGAGCAGTACTTC; cdr3_aa: CASSFSGGGYEQYF
clone_size: NA; j_call: TRBJ1-5; cdr3_length: 14; d_call: NA; v_call: TRBV2; cdr3_nt: TGTGCCAGCACCCTCGGCGTCGGGGATCAGCCCCAGCATTTT; cdr3_aa: CASTLGVGDQPQHF
clone_size: NA; j_call: TRBJ1-6; cdr3_length: 14; d_call: TRBD1; v_call: TRBV10-3; cdr3_nt: TGTGCCATCAGGAAAGACAGGGAAAATTCACCCCTCCACTTT; cdr3_aa: CAIRKDRENSPLHF
clone_size: many; j_call: TRBJ2-7; cdr3_length: 13; d_call: NA; v_call: TRBV7-6; cdr3_nt: TGTGCCAGCAGCTCTGACAGGTTCTACGAGCAGTACTTC; cdr3_aa: CASSSDRFYEQYF
clone_size: NA; j_call: TRBJ2-5; cdr3_length: 13; d_call: NA; v_call: TRBV6-5; cdr3_nt: TGTGCCAGCAGTTACGCCCTGCAAGAGACCCAGTACTTC; cdr3_aa: CASSYALQETQYF
clone_size: few; j_call: TRBJ2-7; cdr3_length: 12; d_call: TRBD1; v_call: TRBV7-8; cdr3_nt: TGTGCCAGCAGCCTGACAGGGCTAGAGCAGTACTTC; cdr3_aa: CASSLTGLEQYF
clone_size: many; j_call: TRBJ2-7; cdr3_length: 15; d_call: NA; v_call: TRBV9; cdr3_nt: TGTGCCAGCAGCGTAGGTCCCACTCGTAACTACGAGCAGTACTTC; cdr3_aa: CASSVGPTRNYEQYF
clone_size: NA; j_call: TRBJ2-5; cdr3_length: 13; d_call: NA; v_call: TRBV4-1; cdr3_nt: TGCGCCAGCAGCCCCTTAACGGGGGAGACCCAGTACTTC; cdr3_aa: CASSPLTGETQYF
clone_size: NA; j_call: TRBJ1-6; cdr3_length: 16; d_call: NA; v_call: TRBV2; cdr3_nt: TGTGCCAGCAGTTACGGGGGAGTATCCTATAATTCACCCATCCACTTT; cdr3_aa: CASSYGGVSYNSPIHF
clone_size: NA; j_call: TRBJ2-7; cdr3_length: 13; d_call: TRBD1; v_call: TRBV20-1; cdr3_nt: TGCAGTGCACCCGGGACAGGGGTCTACGAGCAGTACTTC; cdr3_aa: CSAPGTGVYEQYF
clone_size: NA; j_call: TRBJ2-7; cdr3_length: 17; d_call: TRBD1; v_call: TRBV25-1; cdr3_nt: TGTGCCAGCAGTCCGCCGAGTGGGACAGGGGACCACTACGAGCAGTACTTC; cdr3_aa: CASSPPSGTGDHYEQYF
clone_size: NA; j_call: TRBJ1-2; cdr3_length: 11; d_call: NA; v_call: TRBV20-1; cdr3_nt: TGCAGTGCGGCGGGAGGGGCGGGCTACACCTTC; cdr3_aa: CSAAGGAGYTF
clone_size: NA; j_call: TRBJ1-1; cdr3_length: 16; d_call: TRBD1; v_call: TRBV20-1; cdr3_nt: TGCAGTGCTAGAGGCCCTCTGACAGGGACGAACACTGAAGCTTTCTTT; cdr3_aa: CSARGPLTGTNTEAFF
clone_size: many; j_call: TRBJ1-1; cdr3_length: 14; d_call: NA; v_call: TRBV7-9; cdr3_nt: TGTGCCAGCAGCCTGACAGATAGTAACACTGAAGCTTTCTTT; cdr3_aa: CASSLTDSNTEAFF
clone_size: NA; j_call: TRBJ1-4; cdr3_length: 14; d_call: NA; v_call: TRBV4-3; cdr3_nt: TGCGCCAGCAGCCAAGGTTATTTGGGTGAAAAACTGTTTTTT; cdr3_aa: CASSQGYLGEKLFF
clone_size: NA; j_call: TRBJ2-3; cdr3_length: 15; d_call: NA; v_call: TRBV10-1; cdr3_nt: TGCGCCAGCAGTGAGTCCAACAGGGAGTCGGCTACGCAGTATTTT; cdr3_aa: CASSESNRESATQYF
clone_size: NA; j_call: TRBJ1-4; cdr3_length: 16; d_call: TRBD1; v_call: TRBV2; cdr3_nt: TGTGCCAGCAGCCTGGGGTACAGGGGGATACGAGAAAAACTGTTTTTT; cdr3_aa: CASSLGYRGIREKLFF
clone_size: NA; j_call: TRBJ1-4; cdr3_length: 15; d_call: NA; v_call: TRBV10-3; cdr3_nt: TGTGCCAGCAGTTACGGGGTCAGGGAAGATGAAAAACTGCTTTTT; cdr3_aa: CASSYGVREDEKLLF
clone_size: many; j_call: TRBJ2-2; cdr3_length: 14; d_call: NA; v_call: TRBV14; cdr3_nt: TGTGCCAGCAGCCAAGTTAGGCGGACCGGGGAGCTGTTTTTT; cdr3_aa: CASSQVRRTGELFF
clone_size: NA; j_call: TRBJ2-7; cdr3_length: 16; d_call: TRBD1; v_call: TRBV24-1; cdr3_nt: TGTGCCACCAGTGATTCGCCCGGGACAGGATCCTACGAGCAGTACTTC; cdr3_aa: CATSDSPGTGSYEQYF
clone_size: few; j_call: TRBJ2-7; cdr3_length: 16; d_call: TRBD2; v_call: TRBV5-1; cdr3_nt: TGTGCCAGCAGCGGGGACGGCGGCAGGGAGAGCTACGAGCAGTACTTC; cdr3_aa: CASSGDGGRESYEQYF
clone_size: NA; j_call: TRBJ2-7; cdr3_length: 13; d_call: NA; v_call: TRBV19; cdr3_nt: TGTGCCAGTAGTGTTCAGGGCAACTACGAGCAGTACTTC; cdr3_aa: CASSVQGNYEQYF
clone_size: NA; j_call: TRBJ2-2; cdr3_length: 14; d_call: NA; v_call: TRBV11-2; cdr3_nt: TGTGCCAGCACCTCAAGGGGATACACCGGGGAGCTGTTTTTT; cdr3_aa: CASTSRGYTGELFF
clone_size: few; j_call: TRBJ1-2; cdr3_length: 15; d_call: TRBD1; v_call: TRBV27; cdr3_nt: TGTGCCAGCAGCTTTGGGGACAGGGCTGGCTATGGCTACACCTTC; cdr3_aa: CASSFGDRAGYGYTF
clone_size: many; j_call: TRBJ2-7; cdr3_length: 15; d_call: TRBD2; v_call: TRBV7-6; cdr3_nt: TGTGCCAGCAGCTCCAGCGGGGGTCCCTATTACGAGCAGTACTTC; cdr3_aa: CASSSSGGPYYEQYF
clone_size: many; j_call: TRBJ2-6; cdr3_length: 16; d_call: NA; v_call: TRBV7-9; cdr3_nt: TGTGCCAGCAGCCTGAGATGGAAGGGTGGGGCCAACGTCCTGACTTTC; cdr3_aa: CASSLRWKGGANVLTF
clone_size: many; j_call: TRBJ2-6; cdr3_length: 17; d_call: TRBD1; v_call: TRBV7-3; cdr3_nt: TGTGCCAGCAGCTCAGATCACAGGGGGTTAGGGGCCAACGTCCTGACTTTC; cdr3_aa: CASSSDHRGLGANVLTF
clone_size: NA; j_call: TRBJ2-6; cdr3_length: 17; d_call: TRBD1; v_call: TRBV25-1; cdr3_nt: TGTGCCAGCAGTGGGCAGGGGACAGGGGGCCCAGACAACGTCCTGACTTTC; cdr3_aa: CASSGQGTGGPDNVLTF
clone_size: NA; j_call: TRBJ2-2; cdr3_length: 14; d_call: TRBD2; v_call: TRBV7-9; cdr3_nt: TGTGCTAGCAGCTTGGCCCGACTAGCGGGGGAGCTGTTTTTT; cdr3_aa: CASSLARLAGELFF
clone_size: NA; j_call: TRBJ2-2; cdr3_length: 14; d_call: NA; v_call: TRBV2; cdr3_nt: TGTGCCAGCGTAGGGGCGACGAACACCGGGGAGCTGTTTTTT; cdr3_aa: CASVGATNTGELFF
clone_size: few; j_call: TRBJ1-3; cdr3_length: 17; d_call: TRBD1; v_call: TRBV7-9; cdr3_nt: TGTGCCAGCAGCCCTTGGACAGGGGGCGGATTTGGAAACACCATATATTTT; cdr3_aa: CASSPWTGGGFGNTIYF
clone_size: NA; j_call: TRBJ1-5; cdr3_length: 19; d_call: TRBD1; v_call: TRBV24-1; cdr3_nt: TGTGCCAGCAGTTTAATCCCCGAGGACAGGGCTAAAATGAATCAGCCCCAGCATTTT; cdr3_aa: CASSLIPEDRAKMNQPQHF
clone_size: many; j_call: TRBJ1-4; cdr3_length: 17; d_call: TRBD1; v_call: TRBV15; cdr3_nt: TGTGCCACCAGCAGAGACCAGGACAGGAGTCGGTATGAAAAACTGTTTTTT; cdr3_aa: CATSRDQDRSRYEKLFF
clone_size: NA; j_call: TRBJ1-2; cdr3_length: 18; d_call: NA; v_call: TRBV2; cdr3_nt: TGTGCCAGCAGCGTAGAGGCAGGCGGAAACACCACTATCTATGGCTACACCTTC; cdr3_aa: CASSVEAGGNTTIYGYTF
clone_size: few; j_call: TRBJ2-7; cdr3_length: 13; d_call: NA; v_call: TRBV7-3; cdr3_nt: TGTGCCAGCAGCCAAGATACAGTGGGGGAGCAGTACTTC; cdr3_aa: CASSQDTVGEQYF
clone_size: many; j_call: TRBJ2-7; cdr3_length: 14; d_call: NA; v_call: TRBV7-3; cdr3_nt: TGTGCCAGCAGCTTAGCCCACCTCTCCTACGAGCAGTACTTC; cdr3_aa: CASSLAHLSYEQYF
clone_size: NA; j_call: TRBJ2-1; cdr3_length: 11; d_call: NA; v_call: TRBV2; cdr3_nt: TGTGCCAGCAGTGGTCAACATGAGCAGTTCTTC; cdr3_aa: CASSGQHEQFF